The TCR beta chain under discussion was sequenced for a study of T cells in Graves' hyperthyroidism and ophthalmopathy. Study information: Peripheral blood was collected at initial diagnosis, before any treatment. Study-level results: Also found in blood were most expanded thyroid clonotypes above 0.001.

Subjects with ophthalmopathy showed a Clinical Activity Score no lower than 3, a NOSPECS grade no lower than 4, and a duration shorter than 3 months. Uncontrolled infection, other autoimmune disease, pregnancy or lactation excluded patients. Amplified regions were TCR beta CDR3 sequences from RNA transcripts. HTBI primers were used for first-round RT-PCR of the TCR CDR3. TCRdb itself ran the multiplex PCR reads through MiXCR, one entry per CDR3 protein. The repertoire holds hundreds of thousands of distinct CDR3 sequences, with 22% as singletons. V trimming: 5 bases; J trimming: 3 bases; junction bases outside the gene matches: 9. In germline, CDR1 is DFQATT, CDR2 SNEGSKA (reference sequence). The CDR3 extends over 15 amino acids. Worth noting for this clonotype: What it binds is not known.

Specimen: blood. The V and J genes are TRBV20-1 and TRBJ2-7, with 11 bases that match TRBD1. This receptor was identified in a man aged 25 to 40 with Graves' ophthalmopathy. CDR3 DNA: TGCAGTGCTTACACCGGGACAGGGGGATTCTACGAGCAGTACTTC. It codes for CSAYTGTGGFYEQYF.